The clone carrying this T cell receptor beta chain came up a few times. Its antigen is as yet unknown. Per germline, CDR1 SGHRS and CDR2 YFSETQ. The CDR3 runs to 13 residues. The V gene lost 4 bases and the J gene lost 4 bases, with 11 bases spanning the gap. The source of the sample is a study of post-analysis software for immune sequencing data. Study observations and caveats: The normalized Chao1 diversity of multiple sclerosis patients was significantly lower than that of controls. In patients, TRBV5-6, TRBV5-1 and TRBV20-1 belonged to five or six TRBV segments found more frequently than in controls.

Carried by the TCR beta cDNA libraries were unique molecular identifiers. The T cell input of about 1 to 10 million gave a few hundred thousand cDNA molecules. TCRdb passed the PCR reads through MiXCR, listing each CDR3 protein once. The sample yields about 570,000 distinct CDR3 sequences, around a third seen once. The rearrangement uses TRBV5-1 and TRBJ1-2; unclear D gene. Sequenced input: blood. The TCR originated in a girl aged 2 to 17 with multiple sclerosis. CDR3 residues: CASSPGESYGYTF. The CDR3 nucleotides are TGCGCCAGCAGCCCCGGGGAGAGCTATGGCTACACCTTC.